The 22 T cell receptor beta chains listed next were all sequenced from one sample in a study of immune heterogeneity within non-small cell lung tumors. TCRs were amplified from roughly 540 ng gDNA of bulk tumor per sample. Multiple widely separated biopsies were taken from each primary tumor at surgery. Each patient presented with untreated, newly diagnosed non-small cell lung cancer and received curative surgery. It was a multiplex PCR that amplified TCR beta CDR3, with 32 V and 13 J primers. MiXCR, applied by TCRdb to the multiplex PCR reads, yields one record per CDR3 protein. Here the sample spans 2,000 to 3,000 distinct CDR3 sequences, about a sixth being singletons. Input material: lung tumor tissue. Every receptor here comes from a woman in her forties or fifties with non-small cell lung cancer.

This chain links TRBV6-1 with TRBJ2-5, with D possibly called TRBD1 or TRBD2 (5 bases each). The ends were cut back, 9 bases at V and 2 bases at J, with 10 bases in the middle. Germline V CDR1 and CDR2: MNHNS, SASEGT. CDR3 length equals 12 residues. In nucleotides, the CDR3 is TGTGCCAGTCGGGACGTACAAGAGACCCAGTACTTC. Protein: CASRDVQETQYF.

This clonotype was observed a few times. The chain uses TRBV20-1 and TRBJ2-3; D tentatively fits TRBD1 or TRBD2 (5 bases each). The CDR3 has 12 amino acids. The germline V and J ends were trimmed by 6 bases and 2 bases, with 9 bases remaining between them. In germline, CDR1 is DFQATT, CDR2 SNEGSKA (reference sequence). The CDR3 is CSASGLTDTQYF. For the CDR3, the DNA is TGCAGTGCGTCGGGGCTCACAGATACGCAGTATTTT.

As for this clonotype: This may come from a read error, since a much larger clone is one base off. V and J are TRBV27 and TRBJ2-7, with 9 bases lining up with TRBD2. The CDR3 has 15 amino acids. The germline gives CDR1 MNHEY, CDR2 SMNVEV (reference sequence). CDR3 protein: CASSLMAGGLYVQYF. The CDR3, as DNA: TGTGCCAGCAGTTTAATGGCGGGGGGGCTCTACGTGCAGTACTTC.

Notes on this clonotype: This likely comes from a read error, as the CDR3 has no conserved phenylalanine or tryptophan at its end. V is TRBV2 and J is TRBJ2-1, with 9 positions matching TRBD2. The CDR3 runs 15 residues. Germline V gene lookup returns CDR1 SNHLY and CDR2 FYNNEI. Trimming cost V 5 bases and J 5 bases; bases outside gene matches: 7. The CDR3, as DNA: TGTGCCAGCAGTCTCTTAGCGGGAGCCAACAATGAGCAGTTCGTC. Protein: CASSLLAGANNEQFV.

As concerns this clonotype: This may be a read error, as it is one base from a much larger clone. The chain joins TRBV20-1 to TRBJ2-7; either TRBD1 or TRBD2 may supply D (5 bases each). CDR3 size: 16 residues. Looked up from germline, CDR1 is DFQATT and CDR2 is SNEGSKA (reference sequence). Trimming pared 5 bases from V and 0 bases from J, leaving 20 bases between. This chain's CDR3 is CSAQMSGTDYSYEQYF. The CDR3 DNA reads TGCAGTGCTCAGATGTCCGGGACCGATTACTCCTACGAGCAGTACTTC.

This clonotype is labeled medium-sized. The chain carries TRBV13 and TRBJ1-4; 9 nucleotides align to TRBD1. The V gene end was trimmed by 4 bases and the J gene end by 8 bases; junction bases not matched to a gene: 8. Looked up from germline, CDR1 is PRHDT and CDR2 is FYEKMQ (reference sequence). The CDR3 totals 15 residues. The CDR3 protein is CASSYRDRAEEKLFF. CDR3 sequence (DNA): TGTGCCAGCAGCTACCGGGACAGGGCGGAAGAAAAACTGTTTTTT.

The chain uses TRBV15 and TRBJ2-2; D could derive from TRBD1 or TRBD2 (6 bases each). The ends were cut back, 3 bases at V and 7 bases at J, with 18 bases in the middle. CDR1 and CDR2 (germline): LNHNV, YYDKDF (reference sequence). There are 16 residues in the CDR3. The CDR3 sequence: CATSSLLLGGGGELFF. The DNA of the CDR3 is TGTGCCACCAGCAGCCTCCTCTTAGGGGGAGGCGGGGAGCTGTTTTTT. The variable domain in full, completed from reference TRBV15 and TRBJ2-2, reads DAMVIQNPRYQVTQFGKPVTLSCSQTLNHNVMYWYQQKSSQAPKLLFHYYDKDFNNEADTPDNFQSRRPNTSFCFLDIRSPGLGDTAMYLCATSSLLLGGGGELFFGEGSRLTVL.

By sample share, this clonotype is medium-sized. V is TRBV28 and J is TRBJ1-4; tentative D call: TRBD1 (5 bases). The CDR3 loop spans 15 amino acids. CDR1 MDHEN and CDR2 SYDVKM come from the germline V gene. The germline V and J ends were trimmed by 5 bases and 7 bases, with 17 bases remaining between them. Here the CDR3 DNA reads TGTGCCAGCAGTCTCCTCGGGACCTCGGCTGAAAAACTGTTTTTT. This translates into CASSLLGTSAEKLFF.

Concerning this clonotype: A much larger clone lies one base from this, so it may be a read error. The genes are TRBV29-1 and TRBJ2-1, with TRBD2 matching over 8 bases. Germline V lookup: CDR1 SQVTM, CDR2 ANQGSEA. There are 12 residues in the CDR3. DNA for the CDR3: TGCGGCGCTCGATCGGGGGGGAATGAGCAGTTCTTC. Translating it yields CGARSGGNEQFF.

This clonotype was seen a few times. The chain recombines TRBV3-2 with TRBJ2-3; whether TRBD1, the table's D call, matches the DNA was not checked. TRBV3-2 is flagged as a pseudogene. The CDR3 is made up of 17 amino acids. This CDR3 reads CASSQPVAGGMTDTQYF. The CDR3, as DNA: TGTGCCAGCAGCCAACCCGTGGCAGGGGGCATGACAGATACGCAGTATTTT.

By share of the sample, this clonotype is medium-sized. The chain couples TRBV5-1 to TRBJ1-1, with a possible D match to TRBD1 (6 bases). V was pared by 3 bases and J by 7 bases, with 16 bases between. Germline lookup yields CDR1 SGHRS and CDR2 YFSETQ. The CDR3 sequence is 14 residues long. In DNA, the CDR3 is TGCGCCAGCAGCTGGGGGGCCTGGGGGAATGAAGCTTTCTTT. Its protein is CASSWGAWGNEAFF.

This clonotype is labeled medium-sized. The junction and the germline gene differ at one end; a read error may be behind it. The chain combines TRBV27 with TRBJ2-7; D might be TRBD1 or TRBD2, each matching 5 bases. CDR1 and CDR2 from the germline V gene are MNHEY and SMNVEV (reference sequence). This CDR3 region has 14 residues. CDR3 in DNA: TGTGCCAACAGTCACCGGGACGGTACCTACGAGCAGTACTTC. Protein: CANSHRDGTYEQYF.

This clonotype has more than one count but fewer than ten. The V gene is TRBV20-1, the J gene TRBJ2-3, with 7 positions matching TRBD1. CDR1 is DFQATT and CDR2 is SNEGSKA in the germline V gene (reference sequence). The CDR3 runs 14 residues. The V and J ends lost 1 base and 5 bases, in that order; junction bases with no gene match: 6. CDR3 sequence (DNA): TGCAGTGCTAGAGGGACAGGATTTCGAGATACGCAGTATTTT. The encoded protein is CSARGTGFRDTQYF.

Details on this clonotype: Given a much more abundant clone one base away, this may be a read error. The V call is TRBV18, the J call TRBJ2-1; 9 bases are a match to TRBD2. CDR1 is KGHSH and CDR2 is LQKENI in the germline V gene. There are 16 residues in the CDR3. The DNA for the CDR3 is TGTGCCATCTCACCACCGCAAGGCGGGGGGGCCGGTGAGCAGTTCTTC. It is translated as CAISPPQGGGAGEQFF.

The chain employs TRBV12-3 or TRBV12-4 and TRBJ2-7; D is undetermined. The CDR3 contains 15 residues. V lost 5 bases to trimming and J lost 3 bases, with 17 bases between them. This chain's CDR3 is CASSHPGPRVYEQYF. CDR3 coding DNA: TGTGCCAGCAGTCATCCCGGCCCACGGGTCTACGAGCAGTACTTC.

This rearrangement joins TRBV9 to TRBJ1-1; 10 nucleotides agree with TRBD1. The V segment lost 4 bases and the J segment 5 bases; nucleotides outside the gene matches: 11. Germline loops: CDR1 SGDLS, CDR2 YYNGEE. The CDR3 totals 16 residues. In DNA, the CDR3 is TGTGCCAGCAGCCGGGACAGGGGTACGCAGGGAACTGAAGCTTTCTTT. This sequence encodes CASSRDRGTQGTEAFF.

As to this clonotype: A read error may explain this, as a much larger clone is one base away. The genes are TRBV20-1 and TRBJ2-5; no clear D gene. Germline V gene sequence: CDR1 DFQATT, CDR2 SNEGSKA (reference sequence). The V end lost 4 bases, the J end lost 5 bases, and 8 bases lay between the germline ends. This CDR3 is 11 amino acids long. Here the CDR3 reads CSANGVETQYF. The CDR3 nucleotides read TGCAGTGCTAACGGAGTGGAGACCCAGTACTTC.

This clonotype is classed as medium-sized. The genes are TRBV12-3 or TRBV12-4 and TRBJ1-1; TRBD1 is a possible D gene (5 bases). CDR3 length equals 12 residues. Trimming pared 8 bases from V and 5 bases from J, leaving 12 bases between. The CDR3 DNA reads TGTGCCAGCCTAGGAGGGGCGACTGAAGCTTTCTTT. Translated: CASLGGATEAFF.

In its sample, this clonotype ranks as medium-sized. This rearrangement joins TRBV11-2 to TRBJ2-3; D remains ambiguous. V lost 2 bases to trimming and J lost 0 bases, with 6 bases between them. The CDR3 covers 14 residues. The germline V gene encodes CDR1 SGHAT and CDR2 FQNNGV. This CDR3 is CASSLSRSTDTQYF. CDR3 DNA: TGTGCCAGCAGCTTATCTCGTAGCACAGATACGCAGTATTTT.

On this clonotype itself: The CDR3 end shows no conserved phenylalanine or tryptophan, and so a read error is likely. Because the CDR3's place on the DNA is in doubt, the DNA is left out and the CDR3 is given as listed by TCRdb. The rearrangement uses TRBV20-1 and TRBJ2-3; the table's D call, TRBD1, has no DNA check behind it. Germline assignment: CDR1 DFQATT and CDR2 SNEGSKA (reference sequence). The CDR3 is 14 residues long, counting both termini. The CDR3 protein is CSARQGVHEQYFGP.

This clonotype is medium-sized within its sample. The gene calls are TRBV2 and TRBJ2-7; D is perhaps TRBD1 (6 bases). The V and J ends lost 7 bases and 4 bases respectively, with 14 bases between them. The CDR3 runs 13 residues. Germline lookup yields CDR1 SNHLY and CDR2 FYNNEI. CDR3 nucleotides: TGTGCCAGCAAATCGACAGGTTTTTACGAGCAGTACTTC. Amino acids: CASKSTGFYEQYF.

This clonotype has more than one count but fewer than ten. The chain carries TRBV6-2 or TRBV6-3 and TRBJ1-2; TRBD1 is a possible D gene (5 bases). Trimming stripped 2 bases from V and 8 bases from J, with 12 bases between. The CDR3 spans 13 residues. CDR1 and CDR2 from the germline V gene are MNHEY and SVGEGT. The CDR3 protein is CASSYLGQRGYTF. The CDR3 DNA reads TGTGCCAGCAGTTACCTCGGACAACGAGGCTACACCTTC.